Sequencing of this TCR beta chain was carried out in a study of blood T cell repertoires in COVID-19 (TCRdb year 2020). Some background on the complete study: The collaborator samples originated in the United States, Italy and Spain and spanned the acute and convalescent phases of COVID-19. The material from the prospective study consisted of cDNA or gDNA derived from T cells, B-cell-depleted T cells, or PBMCs. Subjects who had been exposed to COVID-19, were actively infected with it, or had recovered from it provided the deeply sampled blood TCRbeta repertoires that made up the dataset. The repertoires were made available in a free public database intended to serve as a resource for research on the immune response to SARS-CoV-2. The samples were drawn from the first 160 participants of the ongoing ImmuneRACE study and from 950 to 1,500 subjects provided by 6 global collaborators. The sample metadata nearly always contained a de-identified subject ID, COVID-19 status, age in years and sex. HLA class I and class II types, where available, came from metadata supplied by the sample provider rather than from assay-based typing.

The immunoSEQ Assay, a bias-controlled multiplex PCR, was used to amplify TCRbeta CDR3 regions from genomic DNA. The source study handled its data this way. The number of nucleated cells in each sample was estimated from the amplification of reference gene primers within the assay. To quantify the absolute abundance of each unique TCRbeta CDR3 rearrangement, sequence reads were collapsed and filtered. For each sample, productive Simpson clonality was calculated by taking the square root of Simpson's diversity index across productive rearrangements. TCRdb's version of the immuneACCESS table is confined to in-frame rearrangements and falls short of the full clone set. An unresolved V gene accounts for under half of the shortfall where checked; the remainder is of unknown origin. Clonal size and the V and J genes are those of that table, whereas D and trimming came from the DNA. In all, the sample holds about 170,000 clones, and 86% of those were seen once. The top ten constitute approximately 9.9% of the sample.

This clone was counted once. It has no known antigen specificity. Base qualities are not provided; no much larger clone lies one nucleotide away. Broader findings and caveats from the paper: The quantity of clinical and demographic metadata differed by source and by participant and was supplied without curation.

One collaborating source in Seattle enrolled patients while the patients were actively infected and followed the patients over time throughout the course of disease. Collaborating institutions collected whole blood in K2EDTA tubes following their own protocols. Collaborator samples were shipped for TCRbeta analysis as frozen whole blood, isolated PBMCs, or DNA extracted from either sample type. The material sequenced was peripheral blood. This TCR came from a woman aged 60 to 75 with COVID-19, enrolled during active disease.

The CDR3 in this case is CAWKTGAGPQHF. DNA sequence: TGTGCCTGGAAGACAGGGGCAGGGCCCCAGCATTTT. This sequence uses TRBV30 and TRBJ1-5; TRBD1 agrees with 8 junctional bases. The junction shows trimming of 4 bases on V and 9 bases on J, and the gene matches do not reach 5 bases of it. The CDR1 and CDR2 encoded by the germline V gene (reference sequence) are GTSNPN and SVGIG. The CDR3 starts with the cysteine, ends with the phenylalanine, and has 12 residues. Only the CDR3 region is kept as DNA, spanning 36 bases read in frame from base 1.